One sample yielded the 10 T cell receptor beta chains listed below, sequenced in a study of T cells in Graves' hyperthyroidism and ophthalmopathy. Amplification yielded TCR beta CDR3 regions, with RNA transcripts as the source. First-round RT-PCR with HTBI primers amplified the TCR CDR3 region. TCRdb used MiXCR to reprocess the multiplex PCR reads, holding one entry per CDR3 protein. The sample yields about 610,000 distinct CDR3 sequences, 46% seen once. Material for sequencing was peripheral blood or thyroid tissue (not recorded which). These receptors were taken from a woman aged 18-29 years with Graves' hyperthyroidism.

Notes on this clonotype: A much larger clonotype is one base distant, so this may be a read error. The J gene is TRBJ2-7, the V gene TRBV6-1; TRBD2 aligns across 11 bases. This CDR3 spans 15 amino acids. The V gene end was trimmed by 7 bases and the J gene end by 2 bases; junction bases not matched to a gene: 7. Per germline, CDR1 MNHNS and CDR2 SASEGT. CDR3 coding DNA: TGTGCCAGCATCTTAATAGCGGGAGGGCCCTACGAGCAGTACTTC. Amino acids: CASILIAGGPYEQYF.

This clonotype was counted many times. The gene calls are TRBV15 and TRBJ1-1; D is unclear. V was cut by 0 bases and J by 6 bases, with 14 bases left in between. This CDR3 region has 15 residues. Germline V gene data show CDR1 as LNHNV and CDR2 as YYDKDF (reference sequence). CDR3 in DNA: TGTGCCACCAGCAGAGATAATCAGGCCTTTCCTGAAGCTTTCTTT. Translation: CATSRDNQAFPEAFF.

This clonotype showed up many times. The chain links TRBV6-1 to TRBJ2-7; TRBD1 might be the D (5 bases). The V gene lost 4 bases and the J gene lost 3 bases, with 10 bases spanning the gap. The germline V gene has CDR1 MNHNS and CDR2 SASEGT. The CDR3 is 13 residues long. The CDR3 region is CASSVYQGYEQYF. The CDR3 DNA follows: TGTGCCAGCAGTGTCTACCAGGGCTACGAGCAGTACTTC.

The chain couples TRBV7-8 to TRBJ2-7; weak D call: TRBD1 (6 bases). The CDR3 runs to 15 residues. V shed 0 bases and J shed 1 base, with 10 bases lying between them. CDR1 is SGHVS, CDR2 FQNEAQ, per germline. CDR3 sequence: CASSLARTESYEQYF. The CDR3 DNA follows: TGTGCCAGCAGCTTAGCCAGGACAGAATCCTACGAGCAGTACTTC.

Many counts were recorded for this clonotype. This chain connects TRBV6-5 to TRBJ1-5; D unresolved. Germline CDR1 reads MNHEY; CDR2 reads SVGAGI. The CDR3 covers 14 residues. Trimming removed 0 bases at V and 0 bases at J, with 3 bases between. This chain's CDR3 is CASSYSNSNQPQHF. In DNA, the CDR3 is TGTGCCAGCAGTTACTCGAATAGCAATCAGCCCCAGCATTTT.

Many counts were recorded for this clonotype. The gene calls are TRBV12-3 or TRBV12-4 and TRBJ2-5, with TRBD2 as a possible D gene (6 bases). The CDR3 has 12 amino acids. With 3 bases removed from V and 7 bases from J, the gap between germline ends came to 9 bases. The CDR3 here is CASSFRRGTQYF. CDR3 coding DNA: TGTGCCAGCAGTTTTAGGAGGGGGACCCAGTACTTC.

This clonotype has at least ten counts. The chain combines TRBV3-1 with TRBJ2-6; D unresolved. Germline V gives CDR1 LGHDT, CDR2 YNNKEL (reference sequence). The ends were cut back, 4 bases at V and 2 bases at J, with 9 bases in the middle. The CDR3 has 15 amino acids. The CDR3 sequence is CASSPIIPGANVLTF. CDR3 sequence (DNA): TGTGCCAGCAGCCCGATTATCCCTGGGGCCAACGTCCTGACTTTC. Filled out from reference TRBV3-1 and TRBJ2-6, the complete variable domain reads DTAVSQTPKYLVTQMGNDKSIKCEQNLGHDTMYWYKQDSKKFLKIMFSYNNKELIINETVPNRFSPKSPDKAHLNLHINSLELGDSAVYFCASSPIIPGANVLTFGAGSRLTVL.

V is TRBV9 and J is TRBJ1-2; TRBD1 might be the D (5 bases). V was pared by 4 bases and J by 6 bases, with 19 bases between. The CDR3 totals 15 residues. Germline CDR1 SGDLS, CDR2 YYNGEE. The CDR3 spells CASSPGRAGLNGYTF. As DNA, the CDR3 is TGTGCCAGCAGCCCAGGTAGGGCAGGGTTGAATGGCTACACCTTC.

The rearrangement links TRBV5-1 to TRBJ2-2, with 11 bases lining up with TRBD1. Germline V gene lookup returns CDR1 SGHRS and CDR2 YFSETQ. Trimming cost V 4 bases and J 5 bases; bases outside gene matches: 10. The CDR3 extends over 17 amino acids. CDR3 bases: TGCGCCAGCAGCAGTGGACAGGGGGCGCTGAGGACCGGGGAGCTGTTTTTT. It translates to CASSSGQGALRTGELFF. Based on the CDR3 plus reference TRBV5-1 and TRBJ2-2, the full variable domain is KAGVTQTPRYLIKTRGQQVTLSCSPISGHRSVSWYQQTPGQGLQFLFEYFSETQRNKGNFPGRFSGRQFSNSRSEMNVSTLELGDSALYLCASSSGQGALRTGELFFGEGSRLTVL.

V usage is TRBV30 and J usage is TRBJ1-2; 7 nucleotides agree with TRBD1. V dropped 0 bases and J dropped 5; count of bases not matched to a gene: 9. CDR3 length equals 15 residues. Germline CDR1 GTSNPN, CDR2 SVGIG (reference sequence). The CDR3 DNA reads as TGTGCCTGGAGTGTACTGGGAGGGGGCCTTTATGGCTACACCTTC. It encodes CAWSVLGGGLYGYTF.